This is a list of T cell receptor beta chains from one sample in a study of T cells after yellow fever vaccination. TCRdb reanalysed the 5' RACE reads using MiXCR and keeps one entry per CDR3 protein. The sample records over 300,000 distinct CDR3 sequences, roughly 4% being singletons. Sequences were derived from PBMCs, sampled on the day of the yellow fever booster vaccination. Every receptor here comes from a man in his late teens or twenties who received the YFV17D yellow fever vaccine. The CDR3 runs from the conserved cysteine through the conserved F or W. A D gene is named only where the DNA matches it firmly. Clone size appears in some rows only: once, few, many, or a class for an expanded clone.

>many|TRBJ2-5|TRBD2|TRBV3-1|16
TGTGCCAGCAGCCAAGCCTGGCGGGGGAAGGGGGAGACCCAGTACTTC
CASSQAWRGKGETQYF
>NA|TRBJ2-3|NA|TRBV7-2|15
TGTGCCAGCAGCTTAGAAGTAGCTGGCCTAGATACGCAGTATTTT
CASSLEVAGLDTQYF
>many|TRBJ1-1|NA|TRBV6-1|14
TGTGCCAGCATTAACACAGGGTTGGGCACTGAAGCTTTCTTT
CASINTGLGTEAFF
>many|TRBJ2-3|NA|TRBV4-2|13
TGTGCCAGCAGCCAAGAAGCGTACGATACGCAGTATTTT
CASSQEAYDTQYF
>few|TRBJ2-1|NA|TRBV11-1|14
TGTGCCAGCAGCTTAGATAGGACCTGGAATGAGCAGTTCTTC
CASSLDRTWNEQFF
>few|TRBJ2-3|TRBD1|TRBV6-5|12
TGTGCCAGCCGACAGGGGAGAGATACGCAGTATTTT
CASRQGRDTQYF
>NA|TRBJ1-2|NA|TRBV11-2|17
TGTGCCAGCAGCTTAGATCCAATTCCTTTGACAGACTATGGCTACACCTTC
CASSLDPIPLTDYGYTF
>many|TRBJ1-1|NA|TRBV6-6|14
TGTGCCAGCAGTTTACAGGGAACGAACACTGAAGCTTTCTTT
CASSLQGTNTEAFF
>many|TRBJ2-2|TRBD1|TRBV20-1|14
TGCAGTGCTGGTGGACAGGCGAACACCGGGGAGCTGTTTTTT
CSAGGQANTGELFF
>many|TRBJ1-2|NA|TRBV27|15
TGTGCCAGCAGTGTGACGGGGGACTCCATCTATGGCTACACCTTC
CASSVTGDSIYGYTF
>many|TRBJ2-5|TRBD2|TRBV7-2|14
TGTGCCAGCAGCGGGAAGACGGGGGGAAAGACCCAGTACTTC
CASSGKTGGKTQYF
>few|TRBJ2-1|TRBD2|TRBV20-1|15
TGCAGTGCTAGCCCCCCGGCGGGAGTGTTCAATGAGCAGTTCTTC
CSASPPAGVFNEQFF
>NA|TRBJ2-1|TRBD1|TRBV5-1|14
TGCGCCAGCTCCTCCCTGACAGGGGACAATGAGCAGTTCTTC
CASSSLTGDNEQFF
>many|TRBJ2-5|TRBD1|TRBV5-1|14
TGCGCCAGCAGGGCCGGGACAGGAGGAGAGACCCAGTACTTC
CASRAGTGGETQYF
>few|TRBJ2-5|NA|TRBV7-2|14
TGTGCCAGCAGCCACGGGGACCGGACGGAGACCCAGTACTTC
CASSHGDRTETQYF
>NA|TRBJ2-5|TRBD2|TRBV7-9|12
TGTGCCCTGGGCGGGGGTCAAGAGACCCAGTACTTC
CALGGGQETQYF
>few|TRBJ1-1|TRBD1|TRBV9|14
TGTGCCAGCAGCGCTCACACAGGGGGCCTCGTGGCTTTCTTT
CASSAHTGGLVAFF
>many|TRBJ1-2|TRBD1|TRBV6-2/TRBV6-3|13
TGTGCCAGCGGGGACAGGGAGAACTATGGCTACACCTTC
CASGDRENYGYTF
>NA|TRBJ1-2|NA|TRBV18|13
TGTGCCAGCTCACCAACCGGGGATAATGGCCACACCTTC
CASSPTGDNGHTF
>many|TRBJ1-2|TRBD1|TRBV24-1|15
TGTGCCACCAGTGATCCCGGGACAGGGCTCTATGGCTACACCTTC
CATSDPGTGLYGYTF
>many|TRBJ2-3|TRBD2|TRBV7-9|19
TGTGCCAGCAGCTTCACGGGAGGGATAGCGGGGCCTAGCACAGATACGCAGTATTTT
CASSFTGGIAGPSTDTQYF
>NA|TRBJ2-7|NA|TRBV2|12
TGTGCCAGTTCGAACCGCGCCTACGAGCAGTACTTC
CASSNRAYEQYF
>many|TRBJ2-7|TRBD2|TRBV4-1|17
TGCGCCAGCAGCCAAGTCCGGCTAGCGGGGGCATCCTACGAGCAGTACTTC
CASSQVRLAGASYEQYF
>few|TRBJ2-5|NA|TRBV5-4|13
TGTGCCAGCGACGCCGGGAGCCAAGAGACCCAGTACTTC
CASDAGSQETQYF
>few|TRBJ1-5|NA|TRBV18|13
TGTGCCAGCTCACCAGTCGGGGATAGGCCCCAGCATTTT
CASSPVGDRPQHF
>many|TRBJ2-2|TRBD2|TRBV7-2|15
TGTGCCAGCAGCCGGACTAGCGGGGTGCCCGGGGAGCTGTTTTTT
CASSRTSGVPGELFF
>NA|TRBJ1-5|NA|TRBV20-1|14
TGCAGTGCTAGGTGGGGGGCCGGGAATCAGCCCCAGCATTTT
CSARWGAGNQPQHF
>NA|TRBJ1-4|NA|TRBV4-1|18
TGCGCCAGCAGCCAAGTGGGTAGCCAGGGAAAAACGGATGAAAAACTGTTTTTT
CASSQVGSQGKTDEKLFF
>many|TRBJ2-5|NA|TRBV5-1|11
TGTGCCAGCAGTTGGGAAGAGACCCAGTACTTC
CASSWEETQYF
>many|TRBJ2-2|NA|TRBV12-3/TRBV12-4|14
TGTGCCAGCAGTTTTGCGCTGAACACCGGGGAGCTGTTTTTT
CASSFALNTGELFF
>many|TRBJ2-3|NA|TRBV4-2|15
TGTGCCAGCAGCCAGCGGTCCGGGGGCCCGTATACGCAGTATTTT
CASSQRSGGPYTQYF